Described below is a single T cell receptor (beta chain) sequence and its context. The data derive from a study of blood T cell repertoires in COVID-19. Repertoires were generated with immunoSEQ multiplex PCR, while TCRdb's copy carries only in-frame clones and drops some. The sample includes 200,000 to 250,000 clones, around 89% of them seen just once. Trimming took off 1 base at V and 6 bases at J, with 12 bases between the two ends. The CDR3 is made up of 14 amino acids. From germline, CDR1 is MNHNS and CDR2 SASEGT. Participant-reported clinical history was the basis for cohort assignment. The origin of this receptor is a woman aged 25 to 45 who had recovered from COVID-19. The chain links TRBV6-1 to TRBJ1-2; D perhaps matches TRBD1 (5 bases). The sample was PBMCs or T cells enriched from blood (not recorded which). The CDR3 DNA sequence: TGTGCCAGCAGTGAAGAAGTCAGGGTTGATGGCTACACCTTC. Encoded protein: CASSEEVRVDGYTF.